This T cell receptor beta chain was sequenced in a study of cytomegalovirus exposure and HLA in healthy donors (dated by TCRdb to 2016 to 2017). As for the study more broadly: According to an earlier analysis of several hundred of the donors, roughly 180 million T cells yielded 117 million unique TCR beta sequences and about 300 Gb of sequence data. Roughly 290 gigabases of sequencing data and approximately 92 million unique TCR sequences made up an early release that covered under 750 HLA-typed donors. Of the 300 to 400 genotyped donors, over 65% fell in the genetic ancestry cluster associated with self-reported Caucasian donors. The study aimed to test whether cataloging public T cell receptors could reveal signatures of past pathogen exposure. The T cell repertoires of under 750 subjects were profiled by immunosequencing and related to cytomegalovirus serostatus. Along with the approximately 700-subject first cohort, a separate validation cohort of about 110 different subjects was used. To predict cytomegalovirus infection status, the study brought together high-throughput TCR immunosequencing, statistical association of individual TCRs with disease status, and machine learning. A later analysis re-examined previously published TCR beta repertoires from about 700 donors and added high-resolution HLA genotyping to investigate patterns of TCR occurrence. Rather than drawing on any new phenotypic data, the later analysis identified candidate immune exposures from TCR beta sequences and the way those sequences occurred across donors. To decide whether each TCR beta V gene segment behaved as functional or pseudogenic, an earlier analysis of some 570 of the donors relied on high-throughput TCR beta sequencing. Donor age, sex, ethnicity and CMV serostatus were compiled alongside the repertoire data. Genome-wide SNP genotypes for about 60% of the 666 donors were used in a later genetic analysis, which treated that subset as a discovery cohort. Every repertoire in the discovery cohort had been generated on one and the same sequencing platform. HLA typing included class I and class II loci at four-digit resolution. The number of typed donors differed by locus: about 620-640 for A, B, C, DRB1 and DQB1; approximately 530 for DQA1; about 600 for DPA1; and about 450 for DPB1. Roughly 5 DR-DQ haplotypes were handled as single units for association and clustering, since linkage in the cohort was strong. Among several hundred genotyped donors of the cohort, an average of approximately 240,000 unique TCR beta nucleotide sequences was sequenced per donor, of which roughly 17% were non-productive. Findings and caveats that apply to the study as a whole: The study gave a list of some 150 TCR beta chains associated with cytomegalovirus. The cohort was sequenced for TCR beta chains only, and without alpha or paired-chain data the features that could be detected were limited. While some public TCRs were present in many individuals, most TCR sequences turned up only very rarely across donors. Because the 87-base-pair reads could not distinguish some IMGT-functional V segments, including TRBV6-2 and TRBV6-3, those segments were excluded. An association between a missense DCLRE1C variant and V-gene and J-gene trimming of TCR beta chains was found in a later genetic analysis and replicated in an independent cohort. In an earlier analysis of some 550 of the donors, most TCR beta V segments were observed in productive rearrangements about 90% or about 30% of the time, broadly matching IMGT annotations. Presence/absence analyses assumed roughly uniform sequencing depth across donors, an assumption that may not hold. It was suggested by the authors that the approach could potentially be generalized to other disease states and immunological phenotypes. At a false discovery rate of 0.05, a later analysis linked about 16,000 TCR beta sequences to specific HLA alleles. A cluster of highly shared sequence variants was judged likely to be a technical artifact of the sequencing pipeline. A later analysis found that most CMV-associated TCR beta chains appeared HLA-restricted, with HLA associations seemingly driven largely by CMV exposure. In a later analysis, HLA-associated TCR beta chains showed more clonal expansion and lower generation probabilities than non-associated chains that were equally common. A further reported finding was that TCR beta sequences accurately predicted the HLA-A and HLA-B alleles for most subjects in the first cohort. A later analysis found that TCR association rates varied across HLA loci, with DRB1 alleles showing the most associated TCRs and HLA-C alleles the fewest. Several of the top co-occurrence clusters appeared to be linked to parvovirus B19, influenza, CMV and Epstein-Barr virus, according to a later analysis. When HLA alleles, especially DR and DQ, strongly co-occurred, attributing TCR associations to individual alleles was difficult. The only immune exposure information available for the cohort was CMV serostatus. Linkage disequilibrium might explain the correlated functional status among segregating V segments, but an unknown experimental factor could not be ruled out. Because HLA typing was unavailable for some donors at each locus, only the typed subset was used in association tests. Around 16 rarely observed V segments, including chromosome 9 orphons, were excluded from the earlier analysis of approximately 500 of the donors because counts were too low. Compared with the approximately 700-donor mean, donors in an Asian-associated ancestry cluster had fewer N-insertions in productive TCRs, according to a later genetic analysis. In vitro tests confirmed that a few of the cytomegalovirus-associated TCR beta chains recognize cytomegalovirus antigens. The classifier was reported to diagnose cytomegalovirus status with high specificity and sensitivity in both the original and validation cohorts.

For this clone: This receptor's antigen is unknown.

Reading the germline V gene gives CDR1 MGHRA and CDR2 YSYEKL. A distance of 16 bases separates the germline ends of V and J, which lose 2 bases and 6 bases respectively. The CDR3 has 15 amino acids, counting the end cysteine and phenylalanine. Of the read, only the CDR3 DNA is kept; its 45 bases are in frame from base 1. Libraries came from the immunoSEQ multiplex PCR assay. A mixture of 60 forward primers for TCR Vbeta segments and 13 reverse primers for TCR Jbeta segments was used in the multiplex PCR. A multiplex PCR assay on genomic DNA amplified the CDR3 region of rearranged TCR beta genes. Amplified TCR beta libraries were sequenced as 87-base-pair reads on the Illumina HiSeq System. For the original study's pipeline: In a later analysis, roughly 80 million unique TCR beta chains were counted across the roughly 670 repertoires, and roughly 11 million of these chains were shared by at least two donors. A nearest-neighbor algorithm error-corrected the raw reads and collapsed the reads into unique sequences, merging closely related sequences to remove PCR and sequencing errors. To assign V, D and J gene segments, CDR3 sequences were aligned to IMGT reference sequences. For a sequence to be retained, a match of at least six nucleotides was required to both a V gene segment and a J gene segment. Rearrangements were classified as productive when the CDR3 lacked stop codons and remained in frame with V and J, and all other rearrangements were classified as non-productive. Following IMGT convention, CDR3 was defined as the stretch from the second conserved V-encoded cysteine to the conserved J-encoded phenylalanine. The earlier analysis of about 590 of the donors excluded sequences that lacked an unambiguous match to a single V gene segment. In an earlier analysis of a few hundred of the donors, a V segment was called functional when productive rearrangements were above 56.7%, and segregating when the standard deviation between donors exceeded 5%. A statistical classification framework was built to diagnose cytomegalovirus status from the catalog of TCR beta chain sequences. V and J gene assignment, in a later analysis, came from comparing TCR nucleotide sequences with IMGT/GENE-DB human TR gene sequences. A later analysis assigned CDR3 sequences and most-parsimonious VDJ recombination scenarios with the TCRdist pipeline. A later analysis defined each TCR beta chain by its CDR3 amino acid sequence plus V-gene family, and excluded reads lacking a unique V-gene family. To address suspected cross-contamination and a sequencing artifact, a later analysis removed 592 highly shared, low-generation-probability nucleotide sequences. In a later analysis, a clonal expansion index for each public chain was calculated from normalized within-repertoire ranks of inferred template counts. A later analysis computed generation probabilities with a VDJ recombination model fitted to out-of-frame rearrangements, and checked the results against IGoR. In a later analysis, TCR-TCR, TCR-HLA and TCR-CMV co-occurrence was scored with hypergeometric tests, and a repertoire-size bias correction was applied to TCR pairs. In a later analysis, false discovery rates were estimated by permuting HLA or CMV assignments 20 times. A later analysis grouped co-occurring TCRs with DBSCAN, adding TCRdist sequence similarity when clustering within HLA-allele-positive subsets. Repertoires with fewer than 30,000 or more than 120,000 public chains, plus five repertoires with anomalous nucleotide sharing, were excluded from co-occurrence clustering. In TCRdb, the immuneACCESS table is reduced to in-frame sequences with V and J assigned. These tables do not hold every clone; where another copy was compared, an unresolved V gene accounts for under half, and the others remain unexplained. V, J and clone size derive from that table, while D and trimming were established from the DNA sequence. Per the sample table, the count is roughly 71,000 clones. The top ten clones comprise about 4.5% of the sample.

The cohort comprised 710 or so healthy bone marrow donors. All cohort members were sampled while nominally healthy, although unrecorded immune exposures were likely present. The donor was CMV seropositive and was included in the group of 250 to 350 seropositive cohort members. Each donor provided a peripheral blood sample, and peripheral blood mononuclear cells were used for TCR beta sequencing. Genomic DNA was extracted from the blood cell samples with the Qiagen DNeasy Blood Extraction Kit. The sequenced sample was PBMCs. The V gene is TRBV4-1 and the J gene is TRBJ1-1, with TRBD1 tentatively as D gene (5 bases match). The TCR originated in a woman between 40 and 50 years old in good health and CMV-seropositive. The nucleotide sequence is TGCGCCAGCAGCCAAAGGGGTCAGGGTCTCGCTGAAGCTTTCTTT. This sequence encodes CASSQRGQGLAEAFF.